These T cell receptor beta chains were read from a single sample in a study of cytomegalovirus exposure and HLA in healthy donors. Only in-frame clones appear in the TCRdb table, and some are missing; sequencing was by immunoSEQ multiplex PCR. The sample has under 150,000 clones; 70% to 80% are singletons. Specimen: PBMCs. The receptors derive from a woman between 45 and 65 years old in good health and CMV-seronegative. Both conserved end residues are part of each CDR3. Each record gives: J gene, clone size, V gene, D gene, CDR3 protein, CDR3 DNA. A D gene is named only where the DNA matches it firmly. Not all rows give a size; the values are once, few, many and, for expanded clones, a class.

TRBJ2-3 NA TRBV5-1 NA CASSLEETTDTQYF TGCGCCAGCAGCTTGGAGGAGACCACAGATACGCAGTATTTT
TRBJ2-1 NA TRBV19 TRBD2 CASSIGIAGVSEQFF TGTGCCAGTAGTATAGGGATAGCGGGAGTTAGTGAGCAGTTCTTC
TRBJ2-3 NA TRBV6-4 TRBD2 CASSATSGRGTDTQYF TGTGCCAGCAGTGCCACTAGCGGGAGGGGCACAGATACGCAGTATTTT
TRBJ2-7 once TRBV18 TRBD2 CASSPAGVGEQYF TGTGCCAGCTCACCGGCGGGGGTTGGGGAGCAGTACTTC
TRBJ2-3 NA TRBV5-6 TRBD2 CASSLAAREGSDTQYF TGTGCCAGCAGCTTGGCGGCGCGGGAGGGCTCAGATACGCAGTATTTT
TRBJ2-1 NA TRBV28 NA CASSLQGSGEQFF TGTGCCAGCAGTTTACAGGGATCGGGTGAGCAGTTCTTC
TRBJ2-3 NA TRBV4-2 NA CASSPGVGGGTDTQYF TGTGCCAGCAGCCCAGGGGTGGGAGGGGGCACAGATACGCAGTATTTT
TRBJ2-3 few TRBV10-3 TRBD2 CAISESPAGVPTDTQYF TGTGCCATCAGTGAGTCTCCAGCGGGAGTCCCCACAGATACGCAGTATTTT
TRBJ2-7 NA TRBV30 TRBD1 CAWSSGGADEQYF TGTGCCTGGAGTTCAGGGGGCGCGGACGAGCAGTACTTC
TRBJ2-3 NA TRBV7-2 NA CASSPSSGSDTQYF TGTGCCAGCAGCCCCTCGAGTGGTTCAGATACGCAGTATTTT
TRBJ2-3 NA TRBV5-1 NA CASSPPGARQTDTQYF TGCGCCAGCAGCCCGCCAGGGGCTCGGCAGACAGATACGCAGTATTTT
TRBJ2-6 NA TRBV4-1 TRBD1 CASSPQQGLSGANVLTF TGCGCCAGCAGCCCTCAACAGGGGCTCTCTGGGGCCAACGTCCTGACTTTC
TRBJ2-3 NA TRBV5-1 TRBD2 CASSLGLAADTQYF TGCGCCAGCAGCTTGGGACTAGCTGCAGATACGCAGTATTTT
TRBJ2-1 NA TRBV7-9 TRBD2 CASTTGLAGVTYNEQFF TGTGCCAGCACCACGGGACTAGCGGGAGTAACGTACAATGAGCAGTTCTTC
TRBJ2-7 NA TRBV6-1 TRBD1 CASSESGGPTYEQYF TGTGCCAGCAGTGAATCAGGGGGTCCTACCTACGAGCAGTACTTC
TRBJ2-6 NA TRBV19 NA CASSRAHSGANVLTF TGTGCCAGTAGTAGGGCCCACTCTGGGGCCAACGTCCTGACTTTC
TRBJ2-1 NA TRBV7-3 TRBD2 CASSSSRMTSGARNEQFF TGTGCCAGCAGCTCCAGTAGGATGACTAGCGGGGCTAGGAATGAGCAGTTCTTC
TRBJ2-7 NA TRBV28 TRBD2 CASSYPGGRDAGGKLYEQYF TGTGCCAGCAGTTACCCCGGGGGGCGCGACGCGGGAGGGAAGCTTTACGAGCAGTACTTC
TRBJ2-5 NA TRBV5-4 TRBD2 CASSLSSGRGETQYF TGTGCCAGCAGCTTGTCTAGCGGGAGAGGTGAGACCCAGTACTTC
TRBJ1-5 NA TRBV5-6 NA CASSLFQDSNQPQHF TGTGCCAGCAGCTTGTTCCAGGATAGCAATCAGCCCCAGCATTTT